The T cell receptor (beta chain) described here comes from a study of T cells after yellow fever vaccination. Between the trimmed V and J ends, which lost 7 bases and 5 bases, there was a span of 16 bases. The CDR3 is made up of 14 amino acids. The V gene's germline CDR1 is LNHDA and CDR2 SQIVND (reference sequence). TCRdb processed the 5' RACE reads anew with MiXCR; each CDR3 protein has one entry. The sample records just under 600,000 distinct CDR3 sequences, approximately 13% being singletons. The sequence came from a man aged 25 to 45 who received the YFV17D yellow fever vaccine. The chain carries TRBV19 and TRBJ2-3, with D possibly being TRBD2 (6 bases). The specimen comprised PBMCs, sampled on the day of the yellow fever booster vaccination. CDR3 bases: TGTGCCAGTAAAAAACTCGAAGCGGGAGATACGCAGTATTTT. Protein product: CASKKLEAGDTQYF.